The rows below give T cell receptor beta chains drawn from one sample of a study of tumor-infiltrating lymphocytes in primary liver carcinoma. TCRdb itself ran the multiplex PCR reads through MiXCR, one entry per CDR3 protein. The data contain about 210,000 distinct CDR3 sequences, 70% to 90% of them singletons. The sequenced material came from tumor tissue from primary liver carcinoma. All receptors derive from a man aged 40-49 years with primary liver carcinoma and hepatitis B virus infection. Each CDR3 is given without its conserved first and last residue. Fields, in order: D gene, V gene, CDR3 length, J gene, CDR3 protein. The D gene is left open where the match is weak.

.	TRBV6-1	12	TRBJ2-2	ASSPTVIPGELF
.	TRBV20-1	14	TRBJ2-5	NARMDQLLLKETQY
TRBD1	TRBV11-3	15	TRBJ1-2	ASSSTGQSASHSGYI
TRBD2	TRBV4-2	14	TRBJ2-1	ASSPYLAGPYNEQF
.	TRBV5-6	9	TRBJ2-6	ASSSVCVQT
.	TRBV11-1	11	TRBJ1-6	ASCRTLVSPLH
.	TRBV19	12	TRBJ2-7	ASSMTGTSYEQY
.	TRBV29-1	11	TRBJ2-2	SVAQNPTWELF
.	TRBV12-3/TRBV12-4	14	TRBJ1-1	AGNFGQGNMNTEAF
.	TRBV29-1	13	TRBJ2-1	SVVPPGQLDNEQF
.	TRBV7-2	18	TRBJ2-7	ASSRGWVGGPPQLSYEQY
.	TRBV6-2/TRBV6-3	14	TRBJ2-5	ANSQSTVAREETQY
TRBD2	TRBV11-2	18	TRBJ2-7	ASSLGEGRTSGHSSYEQY
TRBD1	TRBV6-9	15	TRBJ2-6	AGRGGVRSSGANVLT
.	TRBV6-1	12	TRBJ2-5	ASRGSYSGETRY
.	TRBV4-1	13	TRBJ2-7	ARSQDMALAMAQY
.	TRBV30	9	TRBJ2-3	AWSQADTQY